This T cell receptor (beta chain) was sequenced for a study of T cells after posttransplantation cyclophosphamide. Study-level findings and limits: Recipient CMV seropositivity and CMV reactivation strongly tracked TRB clonality. Later blood repertoires were often dominated by clones from the donor CD8+ memory compartment. Skin or GI-infiltrating T cells shared few TRB sequences with blood.

Using immunoSEQ multiplex PCR, the repertoire was profiled, and TCRdb retains in-frame clones only, with some absent. The sample includes 45,000 to 65,000 clones, 94% of them seen just once. As concerns this clone: Its antigen is currently unknown.

This CDR3 is built from 14 residues. The V and J ends lost 6 bases and 1 base respectively, with 12 bases between them. Germline-derived CDR1 and CDR2 are SGHAT and FQDESV (reference sequence). The receptor comes from a young woman in good health and a related stem cell transplant donor. The chain couples TRBV11-1 to TRBJ1-1, with a weak D call TRBD1 (5 bases). Source material: PBMCs. The CDR3 nucleotides read TGTGCCAGCAGAGAGACAGTCCAGAACACTGAAGCTTTCTTT. Residues: CASRETVQNTEAFF. The full variable domain, rest sourced from reference TRBV11-1 and TRBJ1-1, is EAEVAQSPRYKITEKSQAVAFWCDPISGHATLYWYRQILGQGPELLVQFQDESVVDDSQLPKDRFSAERLKGVDSTLKIQPAELGDSAMYLCASRETVQNTEAFFGQGTRLTVV.